This record concerns one TCR beta chain sequence. Germline CDR1 and CDR2: SGHRS and YFSETQ. This CDR3 contains 13 residues. V lost 0 bases, J lost 4 bases, and 0 bases stayed unmatched. The sample belongs to a study of blood T cell repertoires in COVID-19. For the study at large: From the United States, Italy and Spain came samples of acute and convalescent COVID-19. PBMCs, B-cell-depleted T cells, or T cells were the source of the cDNA or gDNA that made up the material.

Clones were read by immunoSEQ multiplex PCR, and TCRdb kept only the in-frame ones, dropping some. This sample has about 160,000 clones, with about 80% found just once. The rearrangement uses TRBV5-1 and TRBJ1-2, with 7 bases aligning to TRBD1. This sequence was found in an elderly woman with acute or convalescent COVID-19. What was sequenced was peripheral blood. CDR3 in amino acids: CASSLDRGYGYTF. In nucleotides, the CDR3 is TGCGCCAGCAGCTTGGACAGGGGCTATGGCTACACCTTC.